This entry describes one TCR beta chain. Its antigen is as yet unknown. This sample is part of a study of cytomegalovirus exposure and HLA in healthy donors. The germline CDR1 and CDR2 sequences are SGHNT and YYREEE (reference sequence). This CDR3 contains 12 residues. The junction had 4 bases not matched to a gene; V was cut back by 7 bases and J by 4 bases. Study-wide findings and caveats: In an earlier analysis, productive rearrangement rates for most beta V segments clustered near 87% or 30%. One later analysis reportedly identified an Asian-associated ancestry cluster that showed fewer N-insertions than the roughly 720-donor mean. In presence/absence analyses, roughly uniform sequencing depth across donors was assumed. A few chains tied to CMV proved CMV antigen-specific in vitro.

The PCR contained 60 Vbeta and 13 Jbeta primers. TCRdb's table, derived via immunoSEQ multiplex PCR, lists solely in-frame clones and lacks some. The sample gives some 150,000 clones, over 70% of which show up once; 8.5% to 10% is in the top ten. The clonotype was recovered from a man younger than 35 in good health and CMV-seropositive. The J gene is TRBJ2-7, the V gene TRBV5-4; 8 nucleotides agree with TRBD2. Specimen: PBMCs. CDR3 sequence: CASGTGGYEQYF. The CDR3 DNA sequence: TGTGCCAGCGGTACGGGGGGGTACGAGCAGTACTTC.